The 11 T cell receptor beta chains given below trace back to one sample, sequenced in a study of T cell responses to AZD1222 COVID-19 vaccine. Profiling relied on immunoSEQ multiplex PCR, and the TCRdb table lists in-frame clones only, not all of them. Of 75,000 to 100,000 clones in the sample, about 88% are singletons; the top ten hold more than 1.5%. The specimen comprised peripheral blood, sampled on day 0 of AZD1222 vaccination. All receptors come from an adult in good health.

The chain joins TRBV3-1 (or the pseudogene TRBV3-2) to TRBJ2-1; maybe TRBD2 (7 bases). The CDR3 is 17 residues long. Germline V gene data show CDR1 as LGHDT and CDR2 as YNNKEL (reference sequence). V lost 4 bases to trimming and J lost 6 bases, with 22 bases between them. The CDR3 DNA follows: TGTGCCAGCAGCCCTCACCCCCCCGGGGGGCTCAGCAATGAGCAGTTCTTC. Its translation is CASSPHPPGGLSNEQFF.

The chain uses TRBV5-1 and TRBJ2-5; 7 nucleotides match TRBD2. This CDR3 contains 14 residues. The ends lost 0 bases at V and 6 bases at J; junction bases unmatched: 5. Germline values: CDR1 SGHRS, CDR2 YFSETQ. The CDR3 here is CASSLEAGEQTQYF. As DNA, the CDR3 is TGCGCCAGCAGCTTGGAGGCGGGGGAACAGACCCAGTACTTC.

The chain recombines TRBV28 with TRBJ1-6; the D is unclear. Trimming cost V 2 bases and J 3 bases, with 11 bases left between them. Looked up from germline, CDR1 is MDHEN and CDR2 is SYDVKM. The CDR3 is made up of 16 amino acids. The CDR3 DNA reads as TGTGCCAGCAGTTTACGAGTCTTGAGCTATAATTCACCCCTCCACTTT. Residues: CASSLRVLSYNSPLHF.

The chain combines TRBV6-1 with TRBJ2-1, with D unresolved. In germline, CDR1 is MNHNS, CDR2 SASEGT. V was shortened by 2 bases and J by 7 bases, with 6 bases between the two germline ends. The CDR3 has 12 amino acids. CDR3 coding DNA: TGTGCCAGCAGTGAATTCTCTAATGAGCAGTTCTTC. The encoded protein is CASSEFSNEQFF.

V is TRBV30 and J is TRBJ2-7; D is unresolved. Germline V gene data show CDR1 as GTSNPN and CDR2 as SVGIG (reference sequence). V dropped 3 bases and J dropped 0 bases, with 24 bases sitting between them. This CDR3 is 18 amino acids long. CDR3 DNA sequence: TGTGCCTGGAGAGATTTTCGGTGGCACCGGGCCGGCTCCTACGAGCAGTACTTC. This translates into CAWRDFRWHRAGSYEQYF.

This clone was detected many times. CDR3 loop: CASSLSTGGWNQPQHF. The DNA for the CDR3 is TGCGCCAGCAGCTTGAGTACAGGGGGCTGGAATCAGCCCCAGCATTTT. This rearrangement joins TRBV4-1 to TRBJ1-5; 9 nucleotides match TRBD1. In germline, CDR1 is MGHRA, CDR2 YSYEKL. This CDR3 comprises 16 residues. The V segment lost 5 bases and the J segment 4 bases; nucleotides outside the gene matches: 9.

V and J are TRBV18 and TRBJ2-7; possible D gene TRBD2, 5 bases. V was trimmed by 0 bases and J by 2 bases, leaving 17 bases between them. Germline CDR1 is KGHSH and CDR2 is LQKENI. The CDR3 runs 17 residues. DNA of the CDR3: TGTGCCAGCTCACCACCTCAGGCCCCCAACGGGGCCTACGAGCAGTACTTC. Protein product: CASSPPQAPNGAYEQYF.

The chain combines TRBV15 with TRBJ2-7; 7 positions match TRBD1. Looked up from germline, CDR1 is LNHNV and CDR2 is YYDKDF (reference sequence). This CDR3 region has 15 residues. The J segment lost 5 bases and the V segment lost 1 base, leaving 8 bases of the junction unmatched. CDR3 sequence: CATSRAETGSHEQYF. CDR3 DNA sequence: TGTGCCACCAGCAGAGCCGAGACAGGGTCTCACGAGCAGTACTTC. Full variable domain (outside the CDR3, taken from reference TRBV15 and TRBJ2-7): DAMVIQNPRYQVTQFGKPVTLSCSQTLNHNVMYWYQQKSSQAPKLLFHYYDKDFNNEADTPDNFQSRRPNTSFCFLDIRSPGLGDTAMYLCATSRAETGSHEQYFGPGTRLTVT.

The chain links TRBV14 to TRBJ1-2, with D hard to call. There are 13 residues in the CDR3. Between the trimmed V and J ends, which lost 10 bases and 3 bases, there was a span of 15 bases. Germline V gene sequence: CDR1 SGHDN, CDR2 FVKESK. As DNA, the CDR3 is TGTGCCACATCCCTGGGGATCTACTATGGCTACACCTTC. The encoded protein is CATSLGIYYGYTF.

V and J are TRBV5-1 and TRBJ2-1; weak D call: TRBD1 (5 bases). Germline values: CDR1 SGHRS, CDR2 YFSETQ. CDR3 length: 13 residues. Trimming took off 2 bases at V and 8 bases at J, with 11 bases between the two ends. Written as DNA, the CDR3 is TGCGCCAGCAGCTTTCAGGGATGGGATGAGCAGTTCTTC. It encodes CASSFQGWDEQFF.

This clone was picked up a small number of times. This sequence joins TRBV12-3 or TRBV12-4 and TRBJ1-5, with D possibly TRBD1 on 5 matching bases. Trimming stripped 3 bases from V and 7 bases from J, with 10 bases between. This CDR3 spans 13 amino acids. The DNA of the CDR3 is TGTGCCAGCAGTTTGACAGACGAACAGCCCCAGCATTTT. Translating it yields CASSLTDEQPQHF.